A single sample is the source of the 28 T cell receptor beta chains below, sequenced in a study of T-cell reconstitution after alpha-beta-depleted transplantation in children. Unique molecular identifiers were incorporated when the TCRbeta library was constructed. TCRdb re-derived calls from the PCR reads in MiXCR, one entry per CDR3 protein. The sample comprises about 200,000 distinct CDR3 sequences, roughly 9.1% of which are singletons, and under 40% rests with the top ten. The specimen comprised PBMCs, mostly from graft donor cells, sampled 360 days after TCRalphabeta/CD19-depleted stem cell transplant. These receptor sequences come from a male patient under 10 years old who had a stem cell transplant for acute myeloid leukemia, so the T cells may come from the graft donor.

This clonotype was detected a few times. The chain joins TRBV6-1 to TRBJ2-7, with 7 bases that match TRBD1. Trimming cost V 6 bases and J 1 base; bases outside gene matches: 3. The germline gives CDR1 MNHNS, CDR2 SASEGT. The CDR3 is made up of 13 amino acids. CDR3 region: CASSRGQSYEQYV. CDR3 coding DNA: TGTGCCAGCAGCCGGGGACAGTCCTACGAGCAGTACGTC.

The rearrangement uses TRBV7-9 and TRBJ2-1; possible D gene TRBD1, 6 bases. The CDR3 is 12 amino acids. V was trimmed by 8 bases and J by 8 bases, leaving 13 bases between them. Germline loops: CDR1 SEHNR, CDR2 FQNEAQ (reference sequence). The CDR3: CASGRGFDEQFF. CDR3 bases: TGTGCCAGCGGTAGGGGGTTCGATGAGCAGTTCTTC. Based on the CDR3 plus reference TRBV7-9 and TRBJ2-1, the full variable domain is DTGVSQNPRHKITKRGQNVTFRCDPISEHNRLYWYRQTLGQGPEFLTYFQNEAQLEKSRLLSDRFSAERPKGSFSTLEIQRTEQGDSAMYLCASGRGFDEQFFGPGTRLTVL.

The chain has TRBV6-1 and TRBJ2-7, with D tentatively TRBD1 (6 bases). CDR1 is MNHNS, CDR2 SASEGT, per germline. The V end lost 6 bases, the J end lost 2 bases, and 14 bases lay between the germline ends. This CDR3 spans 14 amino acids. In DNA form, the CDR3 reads TGTGCCAGCAGACTGGTACAGGGTACCTACGAGCAGTACTTC. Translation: CASRLVQGTYEQYF.

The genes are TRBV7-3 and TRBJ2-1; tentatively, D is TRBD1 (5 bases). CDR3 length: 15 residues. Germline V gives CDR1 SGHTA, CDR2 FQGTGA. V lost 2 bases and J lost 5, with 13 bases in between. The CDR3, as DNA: TGTGCCAGCAGCTTAGGGGCACAAAATGACAATGAGCAGTTCTTC. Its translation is CASSLGAQNDNEQFF. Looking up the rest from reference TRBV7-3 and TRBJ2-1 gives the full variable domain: GAGVSQTPSNKVTEKGKYVELRCDPISGHTALYWYRQSLGQGPEFLIYFQGTGAADDSGLPNDRFFAVRPEGSVSTLKIQRTERGDSAVYLCASSLGAQNDNEQFFGPGTRLTVL.

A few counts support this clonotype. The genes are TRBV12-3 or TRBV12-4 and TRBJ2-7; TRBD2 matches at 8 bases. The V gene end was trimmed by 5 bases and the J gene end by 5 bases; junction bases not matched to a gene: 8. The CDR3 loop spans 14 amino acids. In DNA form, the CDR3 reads TGTGCCAGCAGTCGAGAGCGGGAGTACGACGAGCAGTACTTC. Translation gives CASSREREYDEQYF.

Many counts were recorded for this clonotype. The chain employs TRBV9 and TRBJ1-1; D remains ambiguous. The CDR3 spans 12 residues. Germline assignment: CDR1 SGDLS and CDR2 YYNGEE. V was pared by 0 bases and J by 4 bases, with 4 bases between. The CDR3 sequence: CASSVGGTEAFF. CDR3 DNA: TGTGCCAGCAGCGTAGGGGGCACTGAAGCTTTCTTT.

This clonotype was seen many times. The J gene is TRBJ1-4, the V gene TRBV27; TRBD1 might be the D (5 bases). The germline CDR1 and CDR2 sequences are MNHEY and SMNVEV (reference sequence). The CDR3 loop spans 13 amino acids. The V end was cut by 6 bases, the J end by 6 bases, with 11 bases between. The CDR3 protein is CASRRRGDEKLFF. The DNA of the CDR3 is TGTGCCAGCAGACGAAGGGGTGATGAAAAACTGTTTTTT.

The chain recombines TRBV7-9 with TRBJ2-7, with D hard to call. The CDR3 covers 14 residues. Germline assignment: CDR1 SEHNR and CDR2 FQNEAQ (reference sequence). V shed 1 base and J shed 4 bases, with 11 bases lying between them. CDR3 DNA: TGTGCCAGCAGCTTAGGATCAACAAATTACGAGCAGTACTTC. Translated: CASSLGSTNYEQYF.

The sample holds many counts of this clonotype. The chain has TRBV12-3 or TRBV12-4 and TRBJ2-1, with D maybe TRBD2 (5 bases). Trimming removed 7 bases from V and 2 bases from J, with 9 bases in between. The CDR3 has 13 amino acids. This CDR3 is CASTAGTYNEQFF. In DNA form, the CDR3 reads TGTGCCAGCACGGCGGGTACCTACAATGAGCAGTTCTTC.

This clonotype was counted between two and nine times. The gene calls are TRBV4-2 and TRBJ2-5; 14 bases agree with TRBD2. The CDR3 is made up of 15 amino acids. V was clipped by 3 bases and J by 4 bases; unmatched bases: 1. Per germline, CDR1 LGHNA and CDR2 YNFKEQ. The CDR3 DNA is TGTGCCAGCAGCCACGGACTAGCGGGAGGAGAGACCCAGTACTTC. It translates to CASSHGLAGGETQYF.

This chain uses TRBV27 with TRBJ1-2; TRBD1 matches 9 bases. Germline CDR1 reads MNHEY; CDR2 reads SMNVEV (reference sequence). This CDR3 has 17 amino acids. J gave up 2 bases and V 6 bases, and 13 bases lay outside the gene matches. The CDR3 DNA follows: TGTGCCAGCAGCGAAATCCGGGACAGGGAAGAAAACTATGGCTACACCTTC. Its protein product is CASSEIRDREENYGYTF.

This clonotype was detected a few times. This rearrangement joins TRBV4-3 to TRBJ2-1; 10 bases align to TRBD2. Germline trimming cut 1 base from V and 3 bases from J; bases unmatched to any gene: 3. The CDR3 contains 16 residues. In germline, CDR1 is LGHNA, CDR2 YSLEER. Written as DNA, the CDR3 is TGCGCCAGCAGCCAAGTCGGGACTAGCGTCTACAATGAGCAGTTCTTC. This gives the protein CASSQVGTSVYNEQFF.

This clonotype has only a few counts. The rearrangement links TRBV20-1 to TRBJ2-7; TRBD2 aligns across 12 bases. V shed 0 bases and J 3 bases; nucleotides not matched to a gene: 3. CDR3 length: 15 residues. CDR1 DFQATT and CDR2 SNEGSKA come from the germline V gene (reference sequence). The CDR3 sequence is CSARDGLAGSYEQYF. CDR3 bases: TGCAGTGCTAGAGATGGACTAGCGGGGAGCTACGAGCAGTACTTC.

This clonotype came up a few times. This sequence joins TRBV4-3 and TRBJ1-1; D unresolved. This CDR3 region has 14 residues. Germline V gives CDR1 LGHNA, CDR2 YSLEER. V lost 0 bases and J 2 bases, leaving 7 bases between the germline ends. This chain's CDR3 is CASSQDSYNTEAFF. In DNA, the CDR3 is TGCGCCAGCAGCCAAGACAGCTACAACACTGAAGCTTTCTTT.

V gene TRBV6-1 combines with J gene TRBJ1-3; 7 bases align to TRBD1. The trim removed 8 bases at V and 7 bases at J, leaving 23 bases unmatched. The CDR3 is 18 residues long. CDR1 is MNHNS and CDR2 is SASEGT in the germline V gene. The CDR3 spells CASSSGWDSPSFGNTIYF. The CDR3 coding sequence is TGTGCCAGCTCTTCAGGATGGGACAGCCCTTCTTTTGGGAACACCATATATTTT.

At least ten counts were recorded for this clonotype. The CDR3 DNA sequence: TGCAGTGCTAGAACCAGGGGTCATGAGCAGTTCTTC. Its protein product is CSARTRGHEQFF. The chain has TRBV20-1 and TRBJ2-1; perhaps TRBD1 as D (6 bases). The V end lost 2 bases, the J end lost 8 bases, and 10 bases lay between the germline ends. The CDR3 covers 12 residues. Germline CDR1 DFQATT, CDR2 SNEGSKA (reference sequence).

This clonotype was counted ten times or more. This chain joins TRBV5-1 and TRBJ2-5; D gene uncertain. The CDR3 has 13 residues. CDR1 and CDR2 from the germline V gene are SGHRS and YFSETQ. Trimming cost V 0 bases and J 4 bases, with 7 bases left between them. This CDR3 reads CASSLGGVETQYF. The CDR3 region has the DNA TGCGCCAGCAGCTTGGGAGGAGTAGAGACCCAGTACTTC.

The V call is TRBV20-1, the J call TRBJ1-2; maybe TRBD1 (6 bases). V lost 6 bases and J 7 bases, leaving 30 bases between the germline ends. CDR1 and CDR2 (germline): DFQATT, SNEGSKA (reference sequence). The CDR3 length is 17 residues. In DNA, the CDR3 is TGCAGTGCCATTAGGAGGCGGCAGGACAGTCGCCAGGGTGGCTACACCTTC. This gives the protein CSAIRRRQDSRQGGYTF.

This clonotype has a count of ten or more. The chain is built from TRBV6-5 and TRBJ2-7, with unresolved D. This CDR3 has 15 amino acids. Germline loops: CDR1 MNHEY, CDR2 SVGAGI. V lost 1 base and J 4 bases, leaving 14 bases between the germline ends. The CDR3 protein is CASSYWRPAEYEQYF. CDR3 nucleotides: TGTGCCAGCAGTTACTGGCGACCCGCTGAGTACGAGCAGTACTTC.

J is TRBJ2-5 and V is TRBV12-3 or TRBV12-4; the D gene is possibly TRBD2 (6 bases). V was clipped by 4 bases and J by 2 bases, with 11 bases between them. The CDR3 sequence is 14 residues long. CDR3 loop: CASSSTRKQETQYF. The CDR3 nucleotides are TGTGCCAGCAGTTCGACTAGGAAACAAGAGACCCAGTACTTC.

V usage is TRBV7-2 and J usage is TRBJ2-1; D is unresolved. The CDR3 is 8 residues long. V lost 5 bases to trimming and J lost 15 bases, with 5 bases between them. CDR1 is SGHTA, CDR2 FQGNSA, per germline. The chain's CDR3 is CASSPLFF. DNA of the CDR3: TGTGCCAGCAGCCCCCTGTTCTTC.

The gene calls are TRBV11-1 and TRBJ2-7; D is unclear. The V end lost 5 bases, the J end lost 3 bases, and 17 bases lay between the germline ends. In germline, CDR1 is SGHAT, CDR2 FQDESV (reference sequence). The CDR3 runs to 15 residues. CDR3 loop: CASSPSAREIYEQYF. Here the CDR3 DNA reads TGTGCCAGCAGCCCTTCGGCGAGAGAGATCTACGAGCAGTACTTC. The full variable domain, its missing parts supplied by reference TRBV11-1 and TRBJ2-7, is EAEVAQSPRYKITEKSQAVAFWCDPISGHATLYWYRQILGQGPELLVQFQDESVVDDSQLPKDRFSAERLKGVDSTLKIQPAELGDSAMYLCASSPSAREIYEQYFGPGTRLTVT.

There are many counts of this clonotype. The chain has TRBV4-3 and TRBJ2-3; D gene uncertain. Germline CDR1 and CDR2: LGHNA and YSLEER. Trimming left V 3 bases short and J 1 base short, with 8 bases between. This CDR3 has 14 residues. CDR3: CASSQFPGTDTQYF. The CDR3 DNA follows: TGCGCCAGCAGCCAGTTCCCCGGCACAGATACGCAGTATTTT.

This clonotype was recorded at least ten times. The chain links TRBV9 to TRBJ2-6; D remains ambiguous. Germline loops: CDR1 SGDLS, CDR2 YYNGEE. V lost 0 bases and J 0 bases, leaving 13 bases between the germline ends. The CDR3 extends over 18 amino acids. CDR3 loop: CASSVAPHRASGANVLTF. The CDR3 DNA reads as TGTGCCAGCAGCGTAGCTCCTCACCGGGCCTCTGGGGCCAACGTCCTGACTTTC.

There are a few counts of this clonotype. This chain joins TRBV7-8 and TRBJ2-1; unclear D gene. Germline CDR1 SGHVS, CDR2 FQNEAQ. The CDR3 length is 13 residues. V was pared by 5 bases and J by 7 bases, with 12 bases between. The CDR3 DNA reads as TGTGCCAGCAGCCCTGGACCCCGGAATGAGCAGTTCTTC. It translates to CASSPGPRNEQFF. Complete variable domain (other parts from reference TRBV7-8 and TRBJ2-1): GAGVSQSPRYKVAKRGQDVALRCDPISGHVSLFWYQQALGQGPEFLTYFQNEAQLDKSGLPSDRFFAERPEGSVSTLKIQRTQQEDSAVYLCASSPGPRNEQFFGPGTRLTVL.

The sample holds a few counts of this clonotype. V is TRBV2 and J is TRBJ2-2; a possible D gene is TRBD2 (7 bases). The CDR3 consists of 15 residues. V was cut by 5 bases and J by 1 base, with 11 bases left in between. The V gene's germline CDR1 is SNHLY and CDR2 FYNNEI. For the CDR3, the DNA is TGTGCCAGCAGTTTAGGGGGGGGGAACACCGGGGAGCTGTTTTTT. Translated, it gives CASSLGGGNTGELFF.

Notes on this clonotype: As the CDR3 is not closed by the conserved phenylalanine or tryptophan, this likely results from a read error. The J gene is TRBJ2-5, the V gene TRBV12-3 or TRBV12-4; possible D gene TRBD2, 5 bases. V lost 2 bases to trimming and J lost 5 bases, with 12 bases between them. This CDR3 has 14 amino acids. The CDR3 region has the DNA TGTGCCAGCAGTTTACGGGGAGCTGAGGAGACCCAGTACCTC. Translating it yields CASSLRGAEETQYL.

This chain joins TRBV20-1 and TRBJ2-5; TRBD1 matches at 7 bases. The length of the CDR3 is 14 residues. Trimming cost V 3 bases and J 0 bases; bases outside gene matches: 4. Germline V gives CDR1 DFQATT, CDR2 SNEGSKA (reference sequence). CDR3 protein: CSARMTGYQETQYF. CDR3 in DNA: TGCAGTGCTAGGATGACAGGGTACCAAGAGACCCAGTACTTC.